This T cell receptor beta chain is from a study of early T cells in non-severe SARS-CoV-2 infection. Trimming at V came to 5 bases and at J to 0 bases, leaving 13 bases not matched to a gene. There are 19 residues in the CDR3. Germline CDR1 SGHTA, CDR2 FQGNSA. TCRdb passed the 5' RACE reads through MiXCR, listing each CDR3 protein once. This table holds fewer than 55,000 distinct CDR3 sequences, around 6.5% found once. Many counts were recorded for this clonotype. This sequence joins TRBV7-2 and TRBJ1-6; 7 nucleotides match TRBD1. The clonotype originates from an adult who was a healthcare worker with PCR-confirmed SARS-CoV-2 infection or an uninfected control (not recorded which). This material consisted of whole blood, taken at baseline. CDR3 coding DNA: TGTGCCAGCAGCCCCAGCATAGGGGGCAGGAGCTCCTATAATTCACCCCTCCACTTT. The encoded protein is CASSPSIGGRSSYNSPLHF.